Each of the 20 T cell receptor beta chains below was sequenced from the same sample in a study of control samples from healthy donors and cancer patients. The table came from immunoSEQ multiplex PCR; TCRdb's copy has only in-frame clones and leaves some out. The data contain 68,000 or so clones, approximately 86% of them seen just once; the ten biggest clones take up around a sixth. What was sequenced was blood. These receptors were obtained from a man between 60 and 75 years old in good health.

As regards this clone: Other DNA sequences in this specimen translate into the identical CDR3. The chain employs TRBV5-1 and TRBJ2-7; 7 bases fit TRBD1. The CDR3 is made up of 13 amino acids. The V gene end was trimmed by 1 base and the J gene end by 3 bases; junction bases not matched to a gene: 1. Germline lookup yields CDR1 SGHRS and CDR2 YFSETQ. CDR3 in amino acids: CASSLRQGYEQYF. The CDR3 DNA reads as TGCGCCAGCAGCTTGAGACAGGGCTACGAGCAGTACTTC.

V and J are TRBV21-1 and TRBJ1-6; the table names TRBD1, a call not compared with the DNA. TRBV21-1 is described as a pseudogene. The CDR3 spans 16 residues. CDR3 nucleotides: TGTGCCAGCAGCAAAGTCAGGGTTGTGGATAATTCACCCCTCCACTTT. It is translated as CASSKVRVVDNSPLHF.

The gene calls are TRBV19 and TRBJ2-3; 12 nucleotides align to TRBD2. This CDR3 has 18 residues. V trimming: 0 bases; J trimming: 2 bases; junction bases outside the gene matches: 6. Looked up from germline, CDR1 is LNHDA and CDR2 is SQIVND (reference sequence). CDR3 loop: CASSIELAGGLSTDTQYF. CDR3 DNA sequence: TGTGCCAGTAGTATAGAACTAGCGGGAGGCCTTTCCACAGATACGCAGTATTTT.

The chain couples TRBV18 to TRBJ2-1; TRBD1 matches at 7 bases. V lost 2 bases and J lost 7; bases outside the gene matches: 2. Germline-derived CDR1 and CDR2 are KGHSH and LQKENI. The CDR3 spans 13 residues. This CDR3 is CASSPKTGNEQFF. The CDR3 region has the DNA TGTGCCAGCTCACCAAAGACAGGGAATGAGCAGTTCTTC. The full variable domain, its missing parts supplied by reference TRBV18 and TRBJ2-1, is NAGVMQNPRHLVRRRGQEARLRCSPMKGHSHVYWYRQLPEEGLKFMVYLQKENIIDESGMPKERFSAEFPKEGPSILRIQQVVRGDSAAYFCASSPKTGNEQFFGPGTRLTVL.

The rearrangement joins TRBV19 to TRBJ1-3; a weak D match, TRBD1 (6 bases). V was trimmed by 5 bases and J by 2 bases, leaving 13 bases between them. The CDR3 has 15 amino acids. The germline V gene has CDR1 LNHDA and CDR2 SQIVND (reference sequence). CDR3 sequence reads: CASSRRQAAGNTIYF. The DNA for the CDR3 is TGTGCCAGTAGTCGACGACAGGCGGCTGGAAACACCATATATTTT.

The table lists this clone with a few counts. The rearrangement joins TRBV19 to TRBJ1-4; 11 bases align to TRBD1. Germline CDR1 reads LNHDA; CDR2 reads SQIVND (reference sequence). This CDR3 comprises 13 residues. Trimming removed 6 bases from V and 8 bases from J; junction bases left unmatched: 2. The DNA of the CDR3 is TGTGCCAGTAGAGGGACAGGGGGAGAAAAACTGTTTTTT. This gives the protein CASRGTGGEKLFF.

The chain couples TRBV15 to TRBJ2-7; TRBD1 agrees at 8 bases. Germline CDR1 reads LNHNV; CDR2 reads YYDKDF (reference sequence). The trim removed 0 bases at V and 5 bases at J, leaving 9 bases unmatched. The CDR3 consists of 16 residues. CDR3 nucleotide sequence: TGTGCCACCAGCAGAGATCTTGGACAGGGAAGAAACGAGCAGTACTTC. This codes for CATSRDLGQGRNEQYF. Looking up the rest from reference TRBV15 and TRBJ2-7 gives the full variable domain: DAMVIQNPRYQVTQFGKPVTLSCSQTLNHNVMYWYQQKSSQAPKLLFHYYDKDFNNEADTPDNFQSRRPNTSFCFLDIRSPGLGDTAMYLCATSRDLGQGRNEQYFGPGTRLTVT.

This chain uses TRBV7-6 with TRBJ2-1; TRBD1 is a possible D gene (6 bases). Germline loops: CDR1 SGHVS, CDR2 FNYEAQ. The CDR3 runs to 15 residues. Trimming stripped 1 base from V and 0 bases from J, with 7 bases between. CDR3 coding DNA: TGTGCCAGCAGCTTAGACAGGGTCTCCTACAATGAGCAGTTCTTC. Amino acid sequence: CASSLDRVSYNEQFF.

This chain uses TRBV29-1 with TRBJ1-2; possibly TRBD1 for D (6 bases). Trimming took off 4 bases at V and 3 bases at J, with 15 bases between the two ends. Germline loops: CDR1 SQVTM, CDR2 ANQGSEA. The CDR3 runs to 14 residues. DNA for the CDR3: TGCAGCGTTGGAGGACAGTCTTCAGACTATGGCTACACCTTC. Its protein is CSVGGQSSDYGYTF.

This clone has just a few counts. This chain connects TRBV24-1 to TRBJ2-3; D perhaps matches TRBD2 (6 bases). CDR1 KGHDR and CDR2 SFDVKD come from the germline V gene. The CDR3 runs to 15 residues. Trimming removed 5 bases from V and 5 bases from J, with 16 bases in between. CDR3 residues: CATSVKTGTQDTQYF. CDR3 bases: TGTGCCACCAGTGTAAAAACCGGGACTCAAGATACGCAGTATTTT.

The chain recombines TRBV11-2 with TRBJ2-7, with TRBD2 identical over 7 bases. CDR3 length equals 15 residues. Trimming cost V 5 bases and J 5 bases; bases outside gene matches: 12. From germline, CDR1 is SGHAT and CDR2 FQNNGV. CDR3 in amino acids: CASSVSSGRGDEQYF. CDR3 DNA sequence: TGTGCCAGCAGCGTTTCTAGCGGTCGGGGGGACGAGCAGTACTTC.

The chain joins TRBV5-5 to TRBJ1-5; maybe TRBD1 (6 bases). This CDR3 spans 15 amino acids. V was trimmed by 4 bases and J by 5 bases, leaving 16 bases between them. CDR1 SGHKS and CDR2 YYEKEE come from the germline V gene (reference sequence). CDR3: CASSGTHRADQPQHF. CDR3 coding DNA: TGTGCCAGCAGCGGAACCCACAGGGCTGATCAGCCCCAGCATTTT.

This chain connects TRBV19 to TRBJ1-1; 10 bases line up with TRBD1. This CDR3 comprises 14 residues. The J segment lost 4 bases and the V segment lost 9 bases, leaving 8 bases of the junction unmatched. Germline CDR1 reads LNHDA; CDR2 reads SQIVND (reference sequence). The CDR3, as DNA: TGTGCCAGGGGACGGTGGGACAGGGGCACTGAAGCTTTCTTT. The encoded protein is CARGRWDRGTEAFF.

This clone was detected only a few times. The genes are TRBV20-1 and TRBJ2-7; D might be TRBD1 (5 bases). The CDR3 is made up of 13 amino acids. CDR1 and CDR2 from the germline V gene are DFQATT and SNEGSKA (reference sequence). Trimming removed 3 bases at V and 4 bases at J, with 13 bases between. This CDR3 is CSASGYRTYEQYF. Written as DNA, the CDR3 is TGCAGTGCTAGTGGGTACAGGACGTACGAGCAGTACTTC.

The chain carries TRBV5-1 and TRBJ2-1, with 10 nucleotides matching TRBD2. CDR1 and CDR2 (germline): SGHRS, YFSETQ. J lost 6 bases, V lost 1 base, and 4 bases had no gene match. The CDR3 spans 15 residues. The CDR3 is CASSLQAGGFNEQFF. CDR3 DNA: TGCGCCAGCAGCTTGCAAGCGGGGGGGTTCAATGAGCAGTTCTTC. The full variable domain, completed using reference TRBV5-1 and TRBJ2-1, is KAGVTQTPRYLIKTRGQQVTLSCSPISGHRSVSWYQQTPGQGLQFLFEYFSETQRNKGNFPGRFSGRQFSNSRSEMNVSTLELGDSALYLCASSLQAGGFNEQFFGPGTRLTVL.

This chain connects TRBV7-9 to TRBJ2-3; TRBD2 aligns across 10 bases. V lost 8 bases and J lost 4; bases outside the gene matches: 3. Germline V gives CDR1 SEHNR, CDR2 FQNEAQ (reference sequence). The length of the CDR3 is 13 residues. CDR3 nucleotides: TGTGCCAGCCTAGCGGGAGCCCCAGATACGCAGTATTTT. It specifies CASLAGAPDTQYF.

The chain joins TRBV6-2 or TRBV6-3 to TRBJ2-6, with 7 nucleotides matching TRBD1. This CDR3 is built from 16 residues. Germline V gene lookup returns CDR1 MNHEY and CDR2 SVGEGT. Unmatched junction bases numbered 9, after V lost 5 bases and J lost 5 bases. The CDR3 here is CASSTLDRVRANVLTF. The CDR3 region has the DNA TGTGCCAGCAGTACCCTTGACAGGGTGAGGGCCAACGTCCTGACTTTC.

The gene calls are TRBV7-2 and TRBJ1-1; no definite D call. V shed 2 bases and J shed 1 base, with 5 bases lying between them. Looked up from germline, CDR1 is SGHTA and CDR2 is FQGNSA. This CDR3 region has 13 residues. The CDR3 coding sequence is TGTGCCAGCAGCTTACAGGCGAACACTGAAGCTTTCTTT. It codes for CASSLQANTEAFF. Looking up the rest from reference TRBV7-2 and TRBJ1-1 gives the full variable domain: GAGVSQSPSNKVTEKGKDVELRCDPISGHTALYWYRQSLGQGLEFLIYFQGNSAPDKSGLPSDRFSAERTGGSVSTLTIQRTQQEDSAVYLCASSLQANTEAFFGQGTRLTVV.

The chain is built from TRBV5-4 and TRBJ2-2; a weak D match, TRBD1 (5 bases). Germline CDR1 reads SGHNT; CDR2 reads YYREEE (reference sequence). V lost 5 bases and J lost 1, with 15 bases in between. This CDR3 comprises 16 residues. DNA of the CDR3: TGTGCCAGCAGTCCGGCGGTGGGGCAGAACACCGGGGAGCTGTTTTTT. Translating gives CASSPAVGQNTGELFF.

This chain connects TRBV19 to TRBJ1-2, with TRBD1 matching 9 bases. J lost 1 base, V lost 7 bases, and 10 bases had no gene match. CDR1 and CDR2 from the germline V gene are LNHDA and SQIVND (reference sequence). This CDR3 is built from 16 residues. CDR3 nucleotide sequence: TGTGCCAGTACCTCGACAGGGGGGACGTTTAACTATGGCTACACCTTC. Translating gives CASTSTGGTFNYGYTF.